The 20 T cell receptor beta chains presented below share a single source sample, sequenced in a study of blood T cell repertoires in COVID-19. Data came from immunoSEQ multiplex PCR; TCRdb stores just in-frame clones and leaves some out. The table has some 150,000 clones, roughly 82% seen once. Sequenced: peripheral blood. The receptors here all came from a human donor in a cohort sampled during active COVID-19.

This chain joins TRBV5-6 and TRBJ1-1; no reliable D call. The germline V gene encodes CDR1 SGHDT and CDR2 YYEEEE. The CDR3 contains 16 residues. V was clipped by 0 bases and J by 4 bases, with 16 bases between them. This CDR3 reads CASSLVPGEGSTEAFF. The CDR3 DNA is TGTGCCAGCAGCTTGGTACCCGGGGAAGGGAGCACTGAAGCTTTCTTT.

The CDR3 coding sequence is TGTGCCAGCAGCCAATTAGCGGGGGGGCCGACAGATACGCAGTATTTT. The encoded protein is CASSQLAGGPTDTQYF. The chain couples TRBV3-1 (or the pseudogene TRBV3-2) to TRBJ2-3; 11 bases map to TRBD2. This CDR3 region has 16 residues. Germline CDR1 LGHDT, CDR2 YNNKEL (reference sequence). J gave up 3 bases and V 2 bases, and 4 bases lay outside the gene matches.

CDR3 sequence (DNA): TGTGCCAGCAGCTTAGCGGCCCCCCGCCGACAGAACACTGAAGCTTTCTTT. This translates into CASSLAAPRRQNTEAFF. The chain employs TRBV11-2 and TRBJ1-1; D is unresolved. Germline V gene sequence: CDR1 SGHAT, CDR2 FQNNGV. Trimming removed 1 base at V and 1 base at J, with 16 bases between. The CDR3 contains 17 residues.

This clone occurred a few times. The genes are TRBV6-1 and TRBJ1-5; D may be TRBD1 (6 bases). This CDR3 has 14 amino acids. V lost 3 bases and J 7 bases, leaving 13 bases between the germline ends. Germline CDR1 is MNHNS and CDR2 is SASEGT. In nucleotides, the CDR3 is TGTGCCAGCAGTGAGGGGGAAACAGGGCAGCCCCAGCATTTT. Encoded protein: CASSEGETGQPQHF.

This rearrangement joins TRBV6-5 to TRBJ1-6; TRBD1 matches at 7 bases. The CDR3 spans 12 residues. The V gene's germline CDR1 is MNHEY and CDR2 SVGAGI. V was pared by 6 bases and J by 13 bases, with 6 bases of the junction left unmatched. CDR3 sequence: CASSPGGTPLHF. CDR3 in DNA: TGTGCCAGCAGCCCAGGGGGTACCCCCCTCCACTTT.

This clone was observed a single time. The genes are TRBV7-3 and TRBJ2-3; TRBD1 matches at 9 bases. The CDR3 covers 18 residues. CDR1 SGHTA and CDR2 FQGTGA come from the germline V gene. The V gene end was trimmed by 4 bases and the J gene end by 1 base; junction bases not matched to a gene: 12. CDR3 in DNA: TGTGCCAGCAGCTCTGTAGGACAGGGGCTTTTCGGCACAGATACGCAGTATTTT. Residues: CASSSVGQGLFGTDTQYF.

The chain has TRBV7-8 and TRBJ2-1; TRBD2 agrees at 9 bases. The CDR3 is made up of 13 amino acids. Germline loops: CDR1 SGHVS, CDR2 FQNEAQ. V gave up 6 bases and J gave up 10 bases; unmatched junction bases: 7. In nucleotides, the CDR3 is TGTGCCAGCAGACGCGGGGGGGCCTTGGAGCAGTTCTTC. Amino acids: CASRRGGALEQFF.

This sequence joins TRBV6-1 and TRBJ1-1, with 7 bases that match TRBD1. Per germline, CDR1 MNHNS and CDR2 SASEGT. V shed 3 bases, J shed 5 bases, and the junction held 3 bases outside the gene matches. This CDR3 is 13 amino acids long. DNA of the CDR3: TGTGCCAGCAGTGACCAGGGGGTAACTGAAGCTTTCTTT. Translated, it gives CASSDQGVTEAFF.

The V and J genes are TRBV6-5 and TRBJ2-1; D is ambiguous. Trimming shortened V by 7 bases and J by 0 bases, and 10 bases separated the two germline ends. The CDR3 consists of 14 residues. The V gene's germline CDR1 is MNHEY and CDR2 SVGAGI. Here the CDR3 DNA reads TGTGCCAGCACAAGCACCCGCTCCTACAATGAGCAGTTCTTC. It is translated as CASTSTRSYNEQFF.

This clone was seen a single time. The rearrangement uses TRBV6-5 and TRBJ1-2; 9 positions agree with TRBD1. The CDR3 runs 14 residues. With V trimmed by 8 bases and J by 7 bases, 11 bases remained unmatched. Germline lookup yields CDR1 MNHEY and CDR2 SVGAGI. Here the CDR3 DNA reads TGTGCCAGCGGAAGCGGACAGGGGCTGGGTGGCTACACCTTC. Translating it yields CASGSGQGLGGYTF.

V usage is TRBV7-9 and J usage is TRBJ1-1; the match to TRBD1 covers 8 bases. CDR3 length: 14 residues. The V gene's germline CDR1 is SEHNR and CDR2 FQNEAQ (reference sequence). V lost 5 bases to trimming and J lost 5 bases; unmatched junction nucleotides: 7. Here the CDR3 reads CASSPRGRRTEAFF. The DNA of the CDR3 is TGTGCCAGCAGCCCCAGGGGGCGGCGGACTGAAGCTTTCTTT.

The V gene is TRBV13, the J gene TRBJ2-1, with 7 nucleotides matching TRBD1. The CDR3 runs 15 residues. V was pared by 2 bases and J by 4 bases, with 5 bases of the junction left unmatched. Germline-derived CDR1 and CDR2 are PRHDT and FYEKMQ (reference sequence). Here the CDR3 reads CASSLIGGTYNEQFF. CDR3 nucleotides: TGTGCCAGCAGCTTAATAGGGGGCACTTACAATGAGCAGTTCTTC.

The chain links TRBV10-2 to TRBJ2-7; 7 nucleotides agree with TRBD1. The CDR3 is 13 amino acids. J was trimmed by 3 bases and V by 6 bases; bases with no gene match: 5. Germline CDR1 and CDR2: WSHSY and SAAADI. The CDR3 protein is CASRATGDYEQYV. CDR3 nucleotide sequence: TGCGCCAGCAGGGCAACAGGGGACTACGAGCAGTACGTC.

The rearrangement joins TRBV30 to TRBJ1-3; TRBD1 matches at 8 bases. Trimming took 0 bases from V and 0 from J; bases not matched to a gene: 7. CDR1 GTSNPN and CDR2 SVGIG come from the germline V gene (reference sequence). CDR3 length: 17 amino acids. The CDR3, as DNA: TGTGCCTGGAGTGTAGCCAGGGGGCCCTACTCTGGAAACACCATATATTTT. Encoded protein: CAWSVARGPYSGNTIYF.

The V call is TRBV24-1, the J call TRBJ2-1; 8 bases are shared with TRBD2. CDR3 size: 16 residues. Germline trimming cut 1 base from V and 2 bases from J; bases unmatched to any gene: 3. Germline V gene data show CDR1 as KGHDR and CDR2 as SFDVKD. The CDR3 is CATSDFSGGPYNEQFF. The CDR3 DNA reads TGTGCCACCAGTGATTTCAGCGGGGGCCCCTACAATGAGCAGTTCTTC.

The V and J genes are TRBV12-3 or TRBV12-4 and TRBJ2-1; D is uncertain. Trimming took off 5 bases at V and 5 bases at J, with 7 bases between the two ends. The CDR3 runs 12 residues. The CDR3 is CASSLFNNEQFF. The CDR3 DNA reads TGTGCCAGCAGTCTCTTTAACAATGAGCAGTTCTTC.

This rearrangement joins TRBV5-6 to TRBJ2-7, with a possible D match to TRBD1 (6 bases). CDR1 and CDR2 from the germline V gene are SGHDT and YYEEEE. The CDR3 length is 14 residues. Trimming removed 1 base at V and 6 bases at J, with 14 bases between. In DNA form, the CDR3 reads TGTGCCAGCAGCTTGTTGGCAGGGGAAAGCGAGCAGTACGTC. As protein: CASSLLAGESEQYV.

J is TRBJ1-4 and V is TRBV4-1; D might be TRBD1 (6 bases). This CDR3 contains 19 residues. Germline V CDR1 and CDR2: MGHRA, YSYEKL. Trimming left V 1 base short and J 0 bases short, with 18 bases between. This chain's CDR3 is CASSQGPFRGVATNEKLFF. CDR3 coding DNA: TGCGCCAGCAGCCAAGGCCCGTTCAGGGGAGTTGCAACTAATGAAAAACTGTTTTTT.

The chain is built from TRBV28 and TRBJ2-5; a possible D gene is TRBD2 (5 bases). Between the trimmed V and J ends, which lost 5 bases and 7 bases, there was a span of 23 bases. Per the germline V gene, CDR1 is MDHEN and CDR2 is SYDVKM. The CDR3 contains 16 residues. The CDR3 is CASSLSRAFGEGTQYF. In DNA, the CDR3 is TGTGCCAGCAGTCTATCTAGGGCTTTCGGCGAGGGGACCCAGTACTTC.

A note on this clone: One base away lies a much larger clone, so this may be a sequencing read error. The chain couples TRBV11-3 to TRBJ2-1, with 11 bases identical to TRBD2. CDR3 length: 15 residues. Looked up from germline, CDR1 is SGHNT and CDR2 is YENEEA. With V trimmed by 4 bases and J by 4 bases, 3 bases remained unmatched. The CDR3 loop is CASSSRLAGYNEQFF. The CDR3 DNA is TGTGCCAGCAGCTCCCGACTAGCGGGGTACAATGAGCAGTTCTTC.